These 9 T cell receptor beta chains share one sample of origin, sequenced in a study of blood T cell repertoires in COVID-19. Sequencing was performed with immunoSEQ multiplex PCR; in TCRdb, only in-frame clones are kept and a portion is missing. The table lists more than 60,000 clones, approximately 84% of them singletons, with about an eighth in the top ten. The material sequenced was peripheral blood. These receptor sequences come from a man aged 45 to 65 with COVID-19, enrolled during active disease.

The chain employs TRBV6-1 and TRBJ1-5; D is unresolved. CDR1 is MNHNS and CDR2 is SASEGT in the germline V gene. The CDR3 consists of 15 residues. The germline V and J ends were trimmed by 2 bases and 2 bases, with 10 bases remaining between them. CDR3 residues: CASSELVSRNQPQHF. CDR3 DNA: TGTGCCAGCAGTGAATTAGTCTCTCGCAATCAGCCCCAGCATTTT.

This clone has more than one count but fewer than ten. This chain joins TRBV5-4 and TRBJ2-7; 7 nucleotides match TRBD2. The CDR3 has 15 amino acids. CDR1 SGHNT and CDR2 YYREEE come from the germline V gene (reference sequence). Trimming took 4 bases from V and 2 from J; bases not matched to a gene: 9. The chain's CDR3 is CASSPGGLDTYEQYF. CDR3 sequence (DNA): TGTGCCAGCAGCCCGGGAGGTCTAGACACCTACGAGCAGTACTTC.

The chain recombines TRBV6-5 with TRBJ2-3; 9 bases line up with TRBD1. CDR1 and CDR2 from the germline V gene are MNHEY and SVGAGI. The CDR3 is 16 residues long. V lost 4 bases and J lost 2; bases outside the gene matches: 7. CDR3 sequence (DNA): TGTGCCAGCAGTTCGGGACAGGGCACACACACAGATACGCAGTATTTT. This sequence encodes CASSSGQGTHTDTQYF.

This clone was observed a handful of times. The genes are TRBV19 and TRBJ2-7; tentatively, D is TRBD1 (5 bases). The CDR3 loop spans 13 amino acids. The V gene's germline CDR1 is LNHDA and CDR2 SQIVND (reference sequence). V was trimmed by 3 bases and J by 2 bases, leaving 8 bases between them. The CDR3 coding sequence is TGTGCCAGTAGTATTCAGGGTACCTACGAGCAGTACTTC. Translating it yields CASSIQGTYEQYF.

The J gene is TRBJ1-1, the V gene TRBV5-1, with D maybe TRBD1 (6 bases). CDR3 length: 13 residues. Trimming removed 0 bases from V and 3 bases from J, with 6 bases in between. CDR1 and CDR2 from the germline V gene are SGHRS and YFSETQ. CDR3 nucleotides: TGCGCCAGCAGCTTGGACAGGGACACTGAAGCTTTCTTT. It is translated as CASSLDRDTEAFF.

The J gene is TRBJ1-3, the V gene TRBV11-1; 9 bases are a match to TRBD1. Germline assignment: CDR1 SGHAT and CDR2 FQDESV (reference sequence). CDR3 length: 15 amino acids. The junction had 8 bases not matched to a gene; V was cut back by 4 bases and J by 7 bases. The CDR3 is CASSSRTGAGNTIYF. DNA for the CDR3: TGTGCCAGCAGCTCGAGGACAGGGGCAGGCAACACCATATATTTT.

This rearrangement joins TRBV9 to TRBJ2-5; D is undetermined. Germline CDR1 reads SGDLS; CDR2 reads YYNGEE. CDR3 size: 12 residues. V lost 4 bases to trimming and J lost 2 bases, with 6 bases between them. The CDR3 is CASSPSQETQYF. The CDR3 DNA reads as TGTGCCAGCAGCCCCAGTCAAGAGACCCAGTACTTC. Full variable domain (remainder filled in from reference TRBV9 and TRBJ2-5): DSGVTQTPKHLITATGQRVTLRCSPRSGDLSVYWYQQSLDQGLQFLIQYYNGEERAKGNILERFSAQQFPDLHSELNLSSLELGDSALYFCASSPSQETQYFGPGTRLLVL.

The chain has TRBV5-1 and TRBJ2-1; 12 nucleotides match TRBD2. This CDR3 has 18 amino acids. The V gene's germline CDR1 is SGHRS and CDR2 YFSETQ. V lost 4 bases to trimming and J lost 8 bases; unmatched junction nucleotides: 16. CDR3 coding DNA: TGCGCCAGCAGCCCCGGGAGGACTAGCGGGGTTGCTTTCCATGAGCAGTTCTTC. Amino acids: CASSPGRTSGVAFHEQFF.

DNA for the CDR3: TGTGCCACGGGGTTGGGGTTGAACACTGAAGCTTTCTTT. It is translated as CATGLGLNTEAFF. The chain employs TRBV10-3 and TRBJ1-1; D remains ambiguous. The CDR3 sequence is 13 residues long. Trimming took 10 bases from V and 0 from J, leaving 12 bases between them. Germline lookup yields CDR1 ENHRY and CDR2 SYGVKD.